This TCR beta chain was profiled in a study of T cell responses to AZD1222 COVID-19 vaccine. Study-level points and caveats: Among the donors, most were white British and more were female, and clonal diversity was possibly underestimated. Scientists sampled the repertoires only once the peak T cell response had passed. Within unmutated variant regions lay the reported targets of nearly half of spike-specific TCRs.

The CDR3 extends over 15 amino acids. From germline, CDR1 is SEHNR and CDR2 FQNEAQ (reference sequence). V was pared by 6 bases and J by 7 bases, with 6 bases of the junction left unmatched. Researchers grouped second doses given at about 4 or about 12 weeks into one pool. This clone was detected once. As yet, its antigen is unknown. Sequencing was performed with immunoSEQ multiplex PCR; in TCRdb, only in-frame clones are kept and a portion is missing. The data contain about 150,000 clones, about 90% of them seen just once; the ten biggest clones take up about 6%. The TCR comes from an adult who received the AZD1222 COVID-19 vaccine. This specimen was peripheral blood, taken 28 days after the second AZD1222 dose. This chain uses TRBV7-9 with TRBJ2-1; 13 bases map to TRBD2. Here the CDR3 reads CASRRRTSGSNEQFF. The CDR3 nucleotides are TGTGCCAGCAGAAGAAGGACTAGCGGGAGTAATGAGCAGTTCTTC.